The TCR beta chain under discussion was sequenced for a study of TIL therapy for anti-PD-1-resistant metastatic lung cancer. Study summary: Tumors had a median PD-L1 proportion score of approximately 6%. Half of patients were current or former smokers.

Sequencing used immunoSEQ v3. Some clones are missing from TCRdb's copy, which holds only in-frame ones; the method was immunoSEQ multiplex PCR. The data contain approximately 45,000 clones, roughly 85% of them seen just once; the ten biggest clones take up more than 13%. Time point here: pre-treatment sample, taken before nivolumab and TIL therapy. The sequences come from blood, collected at baseline. This TCR derives from a man aged 70 or older with non-small cell lung cancer.

The CDR3 sequence: CASSERTSGSLNTGELFF. The CDR3 DNA is TGTGCCAGCAGCGAACGGACTAGCGGGAGTTTGAACACCGGGGAGCTGTTTTTT. This chain links TRBV7-9 with TRBJ2-2, with 13 bases identical to TRBD2. The CDR3 sequence is 18 residues long. The germline V gene has CDR1 SEHNR and CDR2 FQNEAQ (reference sequence). The J segment lost 1 base and the V segment lost 5 bases, leaving 7 bases of the junction unmatched.